Following are 5 T cell receptor beta chains from one sample sequenced in a study of regulatory T cells in long-lasting Graves disease (dated by TCRdb to the early 2020s). The sample's time point label, decoded: newly diagnosed GD, antithyroid drugs for less than 3 months. For both TCR sequencing and RNA sequencing, RNA was extracted from PBMCs in TRIzol. The receptor library was made with multiplex PCR. The data were produced on an Illumina HiSeq 4000. To build TCR beta libraries, CDR3 regions were amplified by Arm-PCR using iRepertoire HTBI primers. The public reads were run again by TCRdb, first through fastp at Q25 and then through MiXCR, and only productive beta chains were kept. Rows are unified per CDR3 protein, each entry keeping the most common DNA and genes. The sample records 200,000 to 300,000 distinct CDR3 sequences, roughly 21% of which are singletons. More than 11% of the sample goes to the ten largest clones.

Sample: peripheral blood mononuclear cells (PBMCs), taken at new diagnosis, from a patient treated with antithyroid drugs. These receptors all come from a female donor with Graves disease.

The rearrangement joins TRBV3-1 to TRBJ1-1, with a possible D match to TRBD1 (6 bases). The CDR3 runs 15 residues. The V end was cut by 2 bases, the J end by 0 bases, with 10 bases between. In germline, CDR1 is LGHDT, CDR2 YNNKEL (reference sequence). CDR3 in DNA: TGTGCCAGCAGCCAAACGGACAGCATGAACACTGAAGCTTTCTTT. Protein product: CASSQTDSMNTEAFF.

This clonotype came up many times. The genes are TRBV7-2 and TRBJ1-1; D call uncertain. Germline V lookup: CDR1 SGHTA, CDR2 FQGNSA. The CDR3 has 13 amino acids. With 0 bases removed from V and 3 bases from J, the gap between germline ends came to 5 bases. CDR3 in DNA: TGTGCCAGCAGCTTAGCTCCCCACACTGAAGCTTTCTTT. Protein: CASSLAPHTEAFF. Full variable domain (remainder filled in from reference TRBV7-2 and TRBJ1-1): GAGVSQSPSNKVTEKGKDVELRCDPISGHTALYWYRQSLGQGLEFLIYFQGNSAPDKSGLPSDRFSAERTGGSVSTLTIQRTQQEDSAVYLCASSLAPHTEAFFGQGTRLTVV.

This clonotype came up many times. The rearrangement uses TRBV6-1 and TRBJ1-1; 7 nucleotides align to TRBD1. Germline CDR1 is MNHNS and CDR2 is SASEGT. The CDR3 loop spans 12 amino acids. The V and J ends lost 6 bases and 6 bases, in that order; junction bases with no gene match: 4. In DNA, the CDR3 is TGTGCCAGCAGACCAGGGGGAGCTGAAGCTTTCTTT. It encodes CASRPGGAEAFF.

This clonotype was counted many times. The chain combines TRBV5-1 with TRBJ2-5, with TRBD2 as a possible D gene (6 bases). This CDR3 comprises 15 residues. Trimming stripped 2 bases from V and 2 bases from J, with 13 bases between. Germline CDR1 reads SGHRS; CDR2 reads YFSETQ. The CDR3 DNA follows: TGCGCCAGCAGCTTTACGGGAGCATTTCAAGAGACCCAGTACTTC. Translating it yields CASSFTGAFQETQYF.

Details on this clonotype: With only one base between it and a far larger clone, this is likely a read error. The CDR3 end shows no conserved phenylalanine or tryptophan, and so a read error is likely. The chain carries TRBV7-8 and TRBJ2-5; TRBD2 agrees at 7 bases. There are 16 residues in the CDR3. V lost 2 bases and J lost 3; bases outside the gene matches: 9. Germline CDR1 SGHVS, CDR2 FQNEAQ. CDR3 amino acids: CASSLSHASGKETQYL. In DNA form, the CDR3 reads TGTGCCAGCAGCTTATCCCATGCTAGCGGAAAAGAGACCCAGTACCTC.